Following are 24 T cell receptor beta chains from one sample sequenced in a study of blood T cells in healthy people across ages. It was with a sample-barcoded 5' primer and a J-beta primer mix that a second PCR of roughly 7 to 12 cycles was run. Using its own MiXCR run on the 5' RACE reads, TCRdb lists one record per CDR3 protein. The table has hundreds of thousands of distinct CDR3 sequences, 40% to 65% seen once; the top ten hold approximately 13%. Sequencing was performed on blood. These receptors originate from a woman of 80 years or more in good health.

This clonotype showed up many times. CDR3 sequence reads: CASSLSGRAYNEQFF. CDR3 nucleotides: TGCGCCAGCAGCCTTTCAGGCAGGGCCTACAATGAGCAGTTCTTC. This rearrangement joins TRBV4-1 to TRBJ2-1; D perhaps matches TRBD1 (5 bases). Looked up from germline, CDR1 is MGHRA and CDR2 is YSYEKL. V lost 4 bases to trimming and J lost 2 bases, with 12 bases between them. The CDR3 has 15 residues.

This clonotype was seen a few times. The chain couples TRBV29-1 to TRBJ1-2, with D unclear. V gave up 0 bases and J gave up 8 bases, with 13 bases separating them. The length of the CDR3 is 13 residues. Per the germline V gene, CDR1 is SQVTM and CDR2 is ANQGSEA. DNA of the CDR3: TGCAGCGTTGAAGATCGGGTGGTCGACGGCTACACCTTC. Residues: CSVEDRVVDGYTF.

In its sample, this clonotype was seen a few times. This chain connects TRBV29-1 to TRBJ2-1; 8 positions agree with TRBD2. The CDR3 sequence is 13 residues long. V shed 3 bases, J shed 6 bases, and the junction held 4 bases outside the gene matches. Germline CDR1 reads SQVTM; CDR2 reads ANQGSEA. CDR3 nucleotide sequence: TGCAGCGTTGAGGCAAGCGGGGGCAATGAGCAGTTCTTC. Its translation is CSVEASGGNEQFF.

This clonotype was recorded many times. The V call is TRBV28, the J call TRBJ2-3; tentatively, D is TRBD2 (6 bases). Trimming took 4 bases from V and 2 from J, leaving 16 bases between them. The germline gives CDR1 MDHEN, CDR2 SYDVKM. This CDR3 has 16 amino acids. The CDR3 here is CASSSPSGGHTDTQYF. In nucleotides, the CDR3 is TGTGCCAGCAGTTCTCCCTCCGGGGGTCACACAGATACGCAGTATTTT.

The chain joins TRBV6-5 to TRBJ2-1, with TRBD2 matching over 10 bases. The germline V gene has CDR1 MNHEY and CDR2 SVGAGI. The CDR3 runs to 13 residues. V was clipped by 8 bases and J by 5 bases; unmatched bases: 3. CDR3 residues: CASWLAGDNEQFF. Here the CDR3 DNA reads TGTGCCAGCTGGCTAGCGGGGGACAATGAGCAGTTCTTC.

This clonotype was seen ten or more times. The chain carries TRBV19 and TRBJ1-1; D might be TRBD1 (5 bases). Germline loops: CDR1 LNHDA, CDR2 SQIVND (reference sequence). The germline V and J ends were trimmed by 6 bases and 6 bases, with 20 bases remaining between them. CDR3 length: 15 residues. Written as DNA, the CDR3 is TGTGCCAGTAGGCGGGGGGGATCGGGTTATTCTGAAGCTTTCTTT. Protein: CASRRGGSGYSEAFF.

For this clonotype: This may come from a read error, since a much larger clone is one base off. V usage is TRBV20-1 and J usage is TRBJ2-5; perhaps TRBD1 as D (5 bases). V was clipped by 1 base and J by 11 bases, with 20 bases between them. The CDR3 loop spans 14 amino acids. Germline-derived CDR1 and CDR2 are DFQATT and SNEGSKA (reference sequence). In DNA form, the CDR3 reads TGCAGTGCTAGAGCCCCCGGCAGGGTCAATGAGCAGTACTTC. This sequence encodes CSARAPGRVNEQYF.

The chain carries TRBV28 and TRBJ2-5; D might be TRBD2 (5 bases). Germline CDR1 MDHEN, CDR2 SYDVKM. Trimming stripped 7 bases from V and 5 bases from J, with 8 bases between. CDR3 length equals 11 residues. The DNA for the CDR3 is TGTGCCAGCACGGGGATGGAGACCCAGTACTTC. As protein: CASTGMETQYF.

The rearrangement uses TRBV28 and TRBJ1-2; 8 bases are a match to TRBD1. The V and J ends lost 6 bases and 4 bases, in that order; junction bases with no gene match: 13. Germline CDR1 MDHEN, CDR2 SYDVKM. The CDR3 loop spans 16 amino acids. The CDR3 loop reads CASSELQGAGGYGYTF. The DNA of the CDR3 is TGTGCCAGCAGCGAACTTCAGGGGGCGGGGGGCTATGGCTACACCTTC.

The CDR3 region is CANRREETQFF. The CDR3, as DNA: TGTGCCAACAGGCGAGAAGAGACCCAGTTCTTC. The gene calls are TRBV2 and TRBJ2-1; weak D call: TRBD1 (5 bases). The CDR3 length is 11 residues. Looked up from germline, CDR1 is SNHLY and CDR2 is FYNNEI. Trimming stripped 10 bases from V and 13 bases from J, with 17 bases between.

CDR3 residues: CASSPWTGGLNTEAFF. CDR3 nucleotides: TGTGCCAGCAGCCCATGGACAGGGGGATTGAACACTGAAGCTTTCTTT. The chain links TRBV16 to TRBJ1-1; 10 positions match TRBD1. The CDR3 has 16 amino acids. The germline V gene encodes CDR1 KGHSY and CDR2 FQNENV. Trimming removed 4 bases from V and 0 bases from J; junction bases left unmatched: 5.

This clonotype was picked up a small number of times. V is TRBV28 and J is TRBJ2-7; the match to TRBD2 covers 12 bases. Germline V gives CDR1 MDHEN, CDR2 SYDVKM. J lost 2 bases, V lost 6 bases, and 11 bases had no gene match. This CDR3 region has 17 residues. The CDR3 reads CASSPDLAGGYTYEQYF. The CDR3, as DNA: TGTGCCAGCAGCCCCGATCTAGCGGGAGGGTATACCTACGAGCAGTACTTC.

The CDR3 sequence: CASSPNPGTRSSYNEQFF. Written as DNA, the CDR3 is TGTGCCAGCAGCCCAAATCCCGGGACTAGGAGCTCCTACAATGAGCAGTTCTTC. V gene TRBV7-8 combines with J gene TRBJ2-1; 8 bases are a match to TRBD2. The CDR3 extends over 18 amino acids. Germline V CDR1 and CDR2: SGHVS, FQNEAQ. Trimming at V came to 5 bases and at J to 0 bases, leaving 12 bases not matched to a gene.

This clonotype was observed many times. CDR3 in amino acids: CASSWGFGAKNIQYF. CDR3 DNA: TGCGCCAGCAGCTGGGGGTTCGGAGCCAAAAACATTCAGTACTTC. The chain carries TRBV5-1 and TRBJ2-4; D is perhaps TRBD1 or TRBD2 (5 bases each). The V end was cut by 3 bases, the J end by 0 bases, with 10 bases between. The CDR3 is made up of 15 amino acids. In germline, CDR1 is SGHRS, CDR2 YFSETQ. The variable domain in full, with the rest retrieved from reference TRBV5-1 and TRBJ2-4, is KAGVTQTPRYLIKTRGQQVTLSCSPISGHRSVSWYQQTPGQGLQFLFEYFSETQRNKGNFPGRFSGRQFSNSRSEMNVSTLELGDSALYLCASSWGFGAKNIQYFGAGTRLSVL.

In this sample, this clonotype turned up a few times. This chain links TRBV7-9 with TRBJ2-1, with 7 bases matching TRBD1. In germline, CDR1 is SEHNR, CDR2 FQNEAQ (reference sequence). There are 13 residues in the CDR3. V shed 8 bases and J 3 bases; nucleotides not matched to a gene: 4. The CDR3: CASPGTVYNEQFF. In nucleotides, the CDR3 is TGTGCCAGCCCCGGGACAGTCTACAATGAGCAGTTCTTC.

The V and J genes are TRBV4-3 and TRBJ2-7; TRBD1 matches 8 bases. The germline CDR1 and CDR2 sequences are LGHNA and YSLEER. Trimming cost V 4 bases and J 5 bases; bases outside gene matches: 13. The CDR3 extends over 16 amino acids. CDR3 sequence reads: CASSLGWGQAQHEQYF. CDR3 DNA sequence: TGCGCCAGCAGCCTAGGTTGGGGACAGGCCCAACACGAGCAGTACTTC.

This clonotype has more than one count but fewer than ten. The rearrangement uses TRBV29-1 and TRBJ2-5; no definite D call. CDR1 is SQVTM and CDR2 is ANQGSEA in the germline V gene. The CDR3 runs to 16 residues. The V end lost 6 bases, the J end lost 0 bases, and 20 bases lay between the germline ends. This chain's CDR3 is CSVPHPVLVDQETQYF. The DNA of the CDR3 is TGCAGCGTGCCCCACCCCGTTCTAGTCGACCAAGAGACCCAGTACTTC.

This clonotype was seen a few times. Just one base apart from a much larger clone, this may be a read error. V usage is TRBV4-1 and J usage is TRBJ2-7, with a tentative D call TRBD1 (5 bases). V lost 1 base to trimming and J lost 7 bases, with 17 bases between them. CDR1 is MGHRA, CDR2 YSYEKL, per germline. The CDR3 loop spans 15 amino acids. CDR3 bases: TGCGCCAGCAGCCAAGGGGCTCTTTTCAGGGATGAGCAGTACTTC. The encoded protein is CASSQGALFRDEQYF.

This chain joins TRBV20-1 and TRBJ2-3, with D possibly being TRBD2 (7 bases). Germline V lookup: CDR1 DFQATT, CDR2 SNEGSKA (reference sequence). V lost 3 bases and J lost 4, with 17 bases in between. The length of the CDR3 is 15 residues. The CDR3 loop reads CSASRGLSGSDTQYF. Written as DNA, the CDR3 is TGCAGTGCTAGCAGGGGACTATCGGGGTCAGATACGCAGTATTTT.

This clonotype occurred a few times. The chain carries TRBV19 and TRBJ1-2, with TRBD1 as a possible D gene (6 bases). Germline loops: CDR1 LNHDA, CDR2 SQIVND (reference sequence). V was shortened by 6 bases and J by 2 bases, with 19 bases between the two germline ends. The CDR3 sequence is 16 residues long. CDR3 sequence: CASRQTAGAPNYGYTF. In nucleotides, the CDR3 is TGTGCCAGTAGGCAGACCGCAGGGGCCCCGAACTATGGCTACACCTTC. Supplemented by reference TRBV19 and TRBJ1-2, the full variable domain reads DGGITQSPKYLFRKEGQNVTLSCEQNLNHDAMYWYRQDPGQGLRLIYYSQIVNDFQKGDIAEGYSVSREKKESFPLTVTSAQKNPTAFYLCASRQTAGAPNYGYTFGSGTRLTVV.

The chain uses TRBV4-2 and TRBJ2-7; unclear D gene. The assigned J gene may be wrong: the sequence end matches TRBJ2-5 better. CDR3 size: 15 residues. Looked up from germline, CDR1 is LGHNA and CDR2 is YNFKEQ. The CDR3 spells CASSPEPEIQETQYF. CDR3 bases: TGTGCCAGCAGCCCCGAGCCCGAAATTCAAGAGACCCAGTACTTC.

This clonotype has a handful of counts. Just one base apart from a much larger clone, this may be a read error. V gene TRBV20-1 combines with J gene TRBJ2-1; TRBD2 aligns across 9 bases. The trim removed 0 bases at V and 9 bases at J, leaving 9 bases unmatched. This CDR3 spans 15 amino acids. The germline V gene encodes CDR1 DFQATT and CDR2 SNEGSKA (reference sequence). This chain's CDR3 is CSARDPRAGGPEQFF. The CDR3 DNA reads as TGCAGTGCTAGAGATCCCCGAGCGGGAGGACCTGAGCAGTTCTTC.

The CDR3 sequence: CATAPTAANYGYTF. The DNA of the CDR3 is TGTGCCACCGCCCCGACGGCAGCTAACTATGGCTACACCTTC. This chain joins TRBV10-3 and TRBJ1-2; D ambiguous. Per germline, CDR1 ENHRY and CDR2 SYGVKD. The length of the CDR3 is 14 residues. The V and J ends lost 10 bases and 0 bases respectively, with 15 bases between them.

The chain couples TRBV20-1 to TRBJ1-2; D call uncertain. The V and J ends lost 6 bases and 6 bases respectively, with 20 bases between them. Germline loops: CDR1 DFQATT, CDR2 SNEGSKA (reference sequence). This CDR3 is built from 14 residues. The CDR3 DNA sequence: TGCAGTGCGCTCTTGCGGACGACGCATGATGGCTACACCTTC. This translates into CSALLRTTHDGYTF.